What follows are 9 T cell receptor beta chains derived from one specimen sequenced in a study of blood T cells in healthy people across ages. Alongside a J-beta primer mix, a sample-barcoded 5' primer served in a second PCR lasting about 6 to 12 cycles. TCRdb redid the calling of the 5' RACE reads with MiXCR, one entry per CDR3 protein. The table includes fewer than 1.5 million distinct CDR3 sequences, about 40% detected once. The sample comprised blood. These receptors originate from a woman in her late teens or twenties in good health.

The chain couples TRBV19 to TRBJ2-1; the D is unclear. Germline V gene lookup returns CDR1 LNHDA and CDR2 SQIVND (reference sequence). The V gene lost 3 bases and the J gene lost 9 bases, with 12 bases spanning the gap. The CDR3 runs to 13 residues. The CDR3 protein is CASSIEYRSEQFF. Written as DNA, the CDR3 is TGTGCCAGTAGTATTGAGTATAGGAGTGAGCAGTTCTTC.

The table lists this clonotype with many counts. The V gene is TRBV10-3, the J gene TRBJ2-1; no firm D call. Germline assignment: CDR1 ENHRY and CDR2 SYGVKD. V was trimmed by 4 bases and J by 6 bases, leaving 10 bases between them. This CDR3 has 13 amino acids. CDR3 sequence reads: CAISAGWTNEQFF. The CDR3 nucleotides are TGTGCCATCAGTGCCGGGTGGACCAATGAGCAGTTCTTC.

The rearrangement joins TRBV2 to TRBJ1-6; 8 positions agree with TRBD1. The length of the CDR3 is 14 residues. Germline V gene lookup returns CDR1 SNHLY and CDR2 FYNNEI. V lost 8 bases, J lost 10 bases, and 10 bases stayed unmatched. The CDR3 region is CASGDRGARSPLHF. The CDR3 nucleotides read TGTGCCAGCGGAGACAGGGGTGCAAGATCACCCCTCCACTTT.

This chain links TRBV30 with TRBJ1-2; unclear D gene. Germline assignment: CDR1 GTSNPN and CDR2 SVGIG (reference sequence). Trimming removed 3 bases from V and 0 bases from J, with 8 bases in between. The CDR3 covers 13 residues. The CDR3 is CAWRPGSNYGYTF. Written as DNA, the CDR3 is TGTGCCTGGAGGCCCGGGTCTAACTATGGCTACACCTTC.

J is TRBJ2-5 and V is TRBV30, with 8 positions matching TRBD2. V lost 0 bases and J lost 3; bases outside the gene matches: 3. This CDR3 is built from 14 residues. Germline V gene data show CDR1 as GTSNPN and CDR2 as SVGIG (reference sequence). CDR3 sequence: CAWSVGLAEETQYF. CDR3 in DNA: TGTGCCTGGAGTGTTGGACTAGCTGAAGAGACCCAGTACTTC.

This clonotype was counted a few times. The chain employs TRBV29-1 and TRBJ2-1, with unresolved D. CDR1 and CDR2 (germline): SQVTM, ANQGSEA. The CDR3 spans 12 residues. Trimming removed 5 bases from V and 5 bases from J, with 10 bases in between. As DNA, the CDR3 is TGCAGCGTTAGTTCGGTTAACAATGAGCAGTTCTTC. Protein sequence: CSVSSVNNEQFF.

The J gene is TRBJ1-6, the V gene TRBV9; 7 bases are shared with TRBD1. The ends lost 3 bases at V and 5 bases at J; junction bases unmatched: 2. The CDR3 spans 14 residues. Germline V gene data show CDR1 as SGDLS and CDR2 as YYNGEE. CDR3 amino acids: CASSGQGNNSPLHF. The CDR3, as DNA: TGTGCCAGCAGCGGACAGGGAAATAATTCACCCCTCCACTTT.

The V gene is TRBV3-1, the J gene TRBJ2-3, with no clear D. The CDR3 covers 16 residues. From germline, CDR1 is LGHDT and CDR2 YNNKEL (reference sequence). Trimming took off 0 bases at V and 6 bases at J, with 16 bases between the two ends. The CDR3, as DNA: TGTGCCAGCAGCCAAGACTGGACCGCCGTCCCCGATACGCAGTATTTT. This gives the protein CASSQDWTAVPDTQYF.

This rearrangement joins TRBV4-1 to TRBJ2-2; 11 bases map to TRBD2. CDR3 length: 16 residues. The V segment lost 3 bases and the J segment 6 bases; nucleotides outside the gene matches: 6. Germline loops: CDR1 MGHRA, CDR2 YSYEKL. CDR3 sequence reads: CASSQALAGGAGELFF. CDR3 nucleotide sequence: TGCGCCAGCAGCCAGGCCCTAGCGGGGGGAGCCGGGGAGCTGTTTTTT.